The 10 T cell receptor beta chains below come from one sample, sequenced in a study of blood T cell repertoires in COVID-19. Repertoires were generated with immunoSEQ multiplex PCR, while TCRdb's copy carries only in-frame clones and drops some. This sample yields around 76,000 clones, of which roughly 83% are seen a single time; less than 8% belongs to the top ten. The sequencing sample was made of peripheral blood. Receptor source: a man aged 30-40 years with COVID-19, enrolled during active disease.

This clone came up once. The rearrangement joins TRBV2 to TRBJ2-7; TRBD1 matches at 7 bases. The CDR3 consists of 12 residues. Germline CDR1 is SNHLY and CDR2 is FYNNEI. V was clipped by 10 bases and J by 3 bases; unmatched bases: 6. The CDR3 protein is CATGTESYEQYF. The CDR3 region has the DNA TGTGCCACCGGGACAGAGAGCTACGAGCAGTACTTC.

The V gene is TRBV10-3, the J gene TRBJ2-3; 9 bases map to TRBD1. Trimming took 10 bases from V and 3 from J; bases not matched to a gene: 5. CDR1 ENHRY and CDR2 SYGVKD come from the germline V gene. CDR3 length: 13 amino acids. The CDR3 loop is CATSGTGTDTQYF. CDR3 nucleotide sequence: TGTGCCACCTCCGGGACAGGGACAGATACGCAGTATTTT.

The chain uses TRBV10-2 and TRBJ2-7; 7 bases fit TRBD2. CDR1 is WSHSY, CDR2 SAAADI, per germline. The V gene end was trimmed by 6 bases and the J gene end by 2 bases; junction bases not matched to a gene: 10. The CDR3 is made up of 15 amino acids. The CDR3 is CASRATSDNAYEQYF. DNA of the CDR3: TGCGCCAGCAGAGCCACTAGCGACAATGCCTACGAGCAGTACTTC.

This clone occurred a few times. The V and J genes are TRBV7-9 and TRBJ2-1; the D gene is possibly TRBD1 (6 bases). Per germline, CDR1 SEHNR and CDR2 FQNEAQ (reference sequence). CDR3 length: 14 amino acids. V lost 4 bases to trimming and J lost 15 bases, with 22 bases between them. The CDR3 DNA reads TGTGCCAGCAGCTCCCCCCAACAGGGTGGGTTTCCGTTCTTC. It specifies CASSSPQQGGFPFF. Full variable domain (outside the CDR3, taken from reference TRBV7-9 and TRBJ2-1): DTGVSQNPRHKITKRGQNVTFRCDPISEHNRLYWYRQTLGQGPEFLTYFQNEAQLEKSRLLSDRFSAERPKGSFSTLEIQRTEQGDSAMYLCASSSPQQGGFPFFGPGTRLTVL.

V gene TRBV2 combines with J gene TRBJ1-2; D is perhaps TRBD1 (6 bases). Germline loops: CDR1 SNHLY, CDR2 FYNNEI. The CDR3 consists of 15 residues. V was clipped by 0 bases and J by 8 bases, with 16 bases between them. This CDR3 reads CASSEALLGQGGYTF. CDR3 coding DNA: TGTGCCAGCAGTGAAGCGCTTCTTGGCCAGGGGGGCTACACCTTC.

The chain uses TRBV9 and TRBJ1-4; 9 nucleotides match TRBD1. J lost 6 bases, V lost 6 bases, and 6 bases had no gene match. The CDR3 consists of 14 residues. Germline V gene sequence: CDR1 SGDLS, CDR2 YYNGEE. The CDR3 region is CASNPGTGHEKLFF. In DNA, the CDR3 is TGTGCCAGCAACCCAGGGACAGGGCATGAAAAACTGTTTTTT.

The genes are TRBV9 and TRBJ2-7; D may be TRBD2 (6 bases). Trimming pared 0 bases from V and 4 bases from J, leaving 8 bases between. Germline V gene lookup returns CDR1 SGDLS and CDR2 YYNGEE. There are 13 residues in the CDR3. CDR3 coding DNA: TGTGCCAGCAGCGTAGATGGGGGGTACGAGCAGTACTTC. Protein product: CASSVDGGYEQYF.

The V call is TRBV24-1, the J call TRBJ1-1; 9 bases align to TRBD1. The CDR3 has 17 residues. Germline trimming cut 4 bases from V and 4 bases from J; bases unmatched to any gene: 12. CDR1 and CDR2 (germline): KGHDR, SFDVKD. CDR3 region: CATSEKQGARVGTEAFF. Written as DNA, the CDR3 is TGTGCCACCAGTGAAAAACAGGGGGCGCGGGTCGGCACTGAAGCTTTCTTT.

This clone was detected once. This chain connects TRBV5-4 to TRBJ2-5; TRBD1 or TRBD2 may be the D gene (5 bases each). The length of the CDR3 is 13 residues. V was cut by 4 bases and J by 5 bases, with 12 bases left in between. Looked up from germline, CDR1 is SGHNT and CDR2 is YYREEE (reference sequence). CDR3 DNA sequence: TGTGCCAGCAGCGTGGGACCGCGGGAGACCCAGTACTTC. Translated: CASSVGPRETQYF.

This clone was observed a handful of times. The rearrangement joins TRBV9 to TRBJ2-3; 11 bases match TRBD2. Germline CDR1 reads SGDLS; CDR2 reads YYNGEE. After removal of 0 bases from V and 5 bases from J, the junction contained 8 bases not matched to a gene. The CDR3 length is 17 residues. CDR3 sequence reads: CASSVGPTSGRRDTQYF. Here the CDR3 DNA reads TGTGCCAGCAGCGTAGGTCCCACTAGCGGGAGACGAGATACGCAGTATTTT.